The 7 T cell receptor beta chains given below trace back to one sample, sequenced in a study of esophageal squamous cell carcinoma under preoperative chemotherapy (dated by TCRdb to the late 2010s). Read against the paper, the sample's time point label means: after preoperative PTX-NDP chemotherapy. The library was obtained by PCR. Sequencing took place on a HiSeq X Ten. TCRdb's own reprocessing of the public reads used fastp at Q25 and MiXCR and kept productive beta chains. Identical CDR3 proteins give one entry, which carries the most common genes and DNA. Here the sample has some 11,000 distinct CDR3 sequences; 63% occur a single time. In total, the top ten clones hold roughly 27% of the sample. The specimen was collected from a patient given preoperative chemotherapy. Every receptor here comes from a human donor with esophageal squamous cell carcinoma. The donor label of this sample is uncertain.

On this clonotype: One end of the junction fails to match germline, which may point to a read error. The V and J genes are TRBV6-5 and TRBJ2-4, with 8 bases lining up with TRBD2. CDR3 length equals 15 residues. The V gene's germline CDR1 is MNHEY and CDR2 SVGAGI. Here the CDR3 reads CASSLRAGAKNIQYF. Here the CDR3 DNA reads TGTGCCAGCAGTTTAAGAGCGGGAGCCAAAAATATTCAGTATTTC.

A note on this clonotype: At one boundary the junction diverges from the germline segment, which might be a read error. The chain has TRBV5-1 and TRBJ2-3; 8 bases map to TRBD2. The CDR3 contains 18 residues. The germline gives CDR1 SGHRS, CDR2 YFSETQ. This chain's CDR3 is CASSPGTRGRAGRNTQYF. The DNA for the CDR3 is TGCGCCAGCAGCCCCGGGACTAGGGGGAGGGCAGGCAGGAATACTCAGTATTTT.

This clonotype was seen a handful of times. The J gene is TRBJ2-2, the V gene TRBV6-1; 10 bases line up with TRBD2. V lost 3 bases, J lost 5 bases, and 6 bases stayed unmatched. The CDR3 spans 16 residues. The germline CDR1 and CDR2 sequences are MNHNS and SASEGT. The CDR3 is CASSDTPGLATGELFF. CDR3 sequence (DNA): TGTGCCAGCAGTGATACCCCGGGACTAGCGACCGGGGAGCTGTTTTTT.

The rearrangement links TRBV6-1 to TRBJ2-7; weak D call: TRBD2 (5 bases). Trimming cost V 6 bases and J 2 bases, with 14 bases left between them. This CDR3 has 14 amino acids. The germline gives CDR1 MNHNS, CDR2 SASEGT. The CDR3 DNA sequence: TGTGCCAGCAGCGGTACTAGAGGACCCTACGAGCAGTACTTC. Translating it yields CASSGTRGPYEQYF.

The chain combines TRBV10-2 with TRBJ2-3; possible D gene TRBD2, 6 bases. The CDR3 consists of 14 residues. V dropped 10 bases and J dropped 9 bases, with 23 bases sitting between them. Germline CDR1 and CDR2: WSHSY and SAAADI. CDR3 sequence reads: CATSGVTDKDTQYF. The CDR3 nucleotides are TGCGCCACCTCGGGGGTGACCGACAAAGACACGCAGTATTTT.

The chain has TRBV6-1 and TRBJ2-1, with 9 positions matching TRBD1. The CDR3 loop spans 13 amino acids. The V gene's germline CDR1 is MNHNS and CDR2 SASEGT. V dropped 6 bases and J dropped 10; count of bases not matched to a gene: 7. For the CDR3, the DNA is TGTGCCAGCAGCGTCGACAGGGGGGGGGAGCAGTTCTTC. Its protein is CASSVDRGGEQFF.

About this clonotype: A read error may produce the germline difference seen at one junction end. The CDR3 protein is CASRALGRRAKDTQYF. As DNA, the CDR3 is TGTGCCAGCAGAGCCCTGGGGCGGAGAGCCAAAGACACGCAGTATTTC. The chain uses TRBV6-1 and TRBJ2-3; tentatively, D is TRBD1 (5 bases). The CDR3 runs to 16 residues. Per germline, CDR1 MNHNS and CDR2 SASEGT.